The 15 T cell receptor beta chains below all came from one sample that was sequenced in a study of regulatory T cells in long-lasting Graves disease. HTBI primers from iRepertoire and Arm-PCR of CDR3 regions yielded the TCR beta libraries. MiXCR, applied by TCRdb to the multiplex PCR reads, yields one record per CDR3 protein. The sample holds a few hundred thousand distinct CDR3 sequences, over 9.5% seen once. Time point described: newly diagnosed GD, antithyroid drugs for less than 3 months. Researchers made the TCR library from RNA that was extracted from PBMCs. The same sample was also studied in work on T cells in Graves' hyperthyroidism and ophthalmopathy.

The starting material was peripheral blood mononuclear cells (PBMCs), obtained at new diagnosis, from a patient treated with antithyroid drugs. The receptors were gathered from a woman between 18 and 30 years old with Graves disease.

This clonotype was counted at least ten times. The chain employs TRBV4-3 and TRBJ2-1; no clear D. The CDR3 has 14 residues. In germline, CDR1 is LGHNA, CDR2 YSLEER. The V gene lost 6 bases and the J gene lost 9 bases, with 18 bases spanning the gap. The CDR3 sequence: CASRPVALASEQFF. In DNA form, the CDR3 reads TGCGCCAGCAGGCCCGTCGCTTTGGCTTCTGAGCAGTTCTTC.

In the case of this clonotype: A much more abundant neighbour one base away suggests this may be a read error. The rearrangement uses TRBV30 and TRBJ1-1, with a weak D call TRBD1 (6 bases). The germline CDR1 and CDR2 sequences are GTSNPN and SVGIG (reference sequence). The CDR3 extends over 11 amino acids. The CDR3 nucleotides read TGTGTCTGGTTACCAGACAGGGAAGCTTTCTTT. Encoded protein: CVWLPDREAFF.

There are many counts of this clonotype. This chain connects TRBV14 to TRBJ2-7; D gene uncertain. V lost 6 bases, J lost 4 bases, and 22 bases lay in between. Germline CDR1 is SGHDN and CDR2 is FVKESK. This CDR3 comprises 16 residues. In DNA form, the CDR3 reads TGTGCCAGCAGAAGCAGGTGCCGTCCTATGATTTACGAGCAGTACTTC. It yields the protein CASRSRCRPMIYEQYF.

The sample holds many counts of this clonotype. V gene TRBV28 combines with J gene TRBJ2-7; D may be TRBD2 (5 bases). CDR1 and CDR2 (germline): MDHEN, SYDVKM. V was clipped by 5 bases and J by 2 bases, with 7 bases between them. CDR3 length: 12 residues. The CDR3: CASSEGPYEQYF. The CDR3 DNA reads as TGTGCCAGCAGTGAGGGTCCCTACGAGCAGTACTTC.

This clonotype was counted many times. V gene TRBV6-1 combines with J gene TRBJ2-1; 7 bases fit TRBD2. The CDR3 contains 14 residues. V shed 6 bases, J shed 4 bases, and the junction held 6 bases outside the gene matches. From germline, CDR1 is MNHNS and CDR2 SASEGT. The CDR3 coding sequence is TGTGCCAGCAGCCCAGCGGGATGGTACAATGAGCAGTTCTTC. Protein sequence: CASSPAGWYNEQFF.

This clonotype was picked up many times. The chain recombines TRBV7-9 with TRBJ1-5, with D perhaps TRBD1 (5 bases). V lost 6 bases and J lost 7, with 13 bases in between. There are 13 residues in the CDR3. CDR1 is SEHNR and CDR2 is FQNEAQ in the germline V gene (reference sequence). The CDR3 DNA reads as TGTGCCAGCAGTTCAGGGTCATTCCAGCCCCAGCATTTT. Its translation is CASSSGSFQPQHF.

The V and J genes are TRBV5-1 and TRBJ2-5; D unresolved. CDR3 length: 14 residues. V was cut by 3 bases and J by 5 bases, with 14 bases left in between. Germline V lookup: CDR1 SGHRS, CDR2 YFSETQ. The CDR3 spells CASSYGRDGETQYF. In DNA, the CDR3 is TGCGCCAGCAGCTACGGCCGAGACGGGGAGACCCAGTACTTC.

This sequence joins TRBV5-1 and TRBJ2-7; D is unclear. Germline CDR1 reads SGHRS; CDR2 reads YFSETQ. The CDR3 is made up of 14 amino acids. Deletions cut 2 bases from V and 0 bases from J, with 9 bases between. The CDR3 coding sequence is TGCGCCAGCAGCTTATACGGTAACTCCTACGAGCAGTACTTC. Encoded protein: CASSLYGNSYEQYF.

J is TRBJ2-1 and V is TRBV6-2 or TRBV6-3, with 10 bases aligning to TRBD2. Germline lookup yields CDR1 MNHEY and CDR2 SVGEGT. This CDR3 contains 16 residues. V shed 5 bases, J shed 8 bases, and the junction held 12 bases outside the gene matches. The CDR3 here is CASSEQVLAGVDEQFF. CDR3 nucleotides: TGTGCCAGCAGTGAACAAGTGCTAGCGGGAGTGGATGAGCAGTTCTTC.

Ten or more counts support this clonotype. The chain combines TRBV6-5 with TRBJ1-1, with a weak D call TRBD1 (6 bases). The V end was cut by 4 bases, the J end by 1 base, with 16 bases between. CDR1 MNHEY and CDR2 SVGAGI come from the germline V gene. This CDR3 region has 16 residues. The CDR3 loop reads CASSLSGALQNTEAFF. The CDR3 DNA reads TGTGCCAGCAGTTTATCAGGGGCCTTACAGAACACTGAAGCTTTCTTT.

The chain uses TRBV2 and TRBJ1-5; 9 bases agree with TRBD1. V was clipped by 4 bases and J by 3 bases; unmatched bases: 4. CDR3 length: 15 residues. Germline V gene lookup returns CDR1 SNHLY and CDR2 FYNNEI. Here the CDR3 reads CASSGGTGLNQPQHF. CDR3 nucleotides: TGTGCCAGCAGTGGGGGGACAGGGCTCAATCAGCCCCAGCATTTT. Combining the CDR3 with reference TRBV2 and TRBJ1-5 gives the whole variable domain EPEVTQTPSHQVTQMGQEVILRCVPISNHLYFYWYRQILGQKVEFLVSFYNNEISEKSEIFDDQFSVERPDGSNFTLKIRSTKLEDSAMYFCASSGGTGLNQPQHFGDGTRLSIL.

The table lists this clonotype with many counts. The chain couples TRBV29-1 to TRBJ2-1; tentatively, D is TRBD2 (6 bases). Germline V gives CDR1 SQVTM, CDR2 ANQGSEA. V was shortened by 6 bases and J by 1 base, with 16 bases between the two germline ends. This CDR3 contains 15 residues. The CDR3 nucleotides read TGCAGCGTGTCGGGGGAATTTAGGTCCTACAATGAGCAGTTCTTC. As protein: CSVSGEFRSYNEQFF.

On this clonotype itself: A much larger clone lies a single base off, so this may be a read error. The chain links TRBV10-3 to TRBJ2-1; either TRBD1 or TRBD2 may supply D (5 bases each). Per the germline V gene, CDR1 is ENHRY and CDR2 is SYGVKD. The CDR3 is made up of 12 amino acids. The V end lost 10 bases, the J end lost 8 bases, and 15 bases lay between the germline ends. The CDR3 here is CATSLGVDEQFF. Written as DNA, the CDR3 is TGTGCCACCTCTTTGGGGGTCGATGAGCAGTTCTTC.

This clonotype was observed at least ten times. The chain is built from TRBV20-1 and TRBJ1-4; 10 bases align to TRBD1. V shed 6 bases and J 8 bases; nucleotides not matched to a gene: 6. CDR1 is DFQATT, CDR2 SNEGSKA, per germline (reference sequence). CDR3 size: 13 residues. Here the CDR3 reads CSAPDRGLEKLFF. The CDR3 DNA is TGCAGTGCCCCTGACAGGGGGCTCGAAAAACTGTTTTTT.

As regards this clonotype: A read error is likely here: a far larger clone is one base away. The gene calls are TRBV7-9 and TRBJ2-1; D gene ambiguous. The end of the DNA is better explained by TRBJ2-7, so the J call may be wrong. CDR1 SEHNR and CDR2 FQNEAQ come from the germline V gene (reference sequence). The CDR3 is 14 residues long. CDR3 region: CASSLELEIHEQYV. DNA of the CDR3: TGTGCCAGCAGCTTAGAATTAGAGATCCACGAGCAGTACGTC.